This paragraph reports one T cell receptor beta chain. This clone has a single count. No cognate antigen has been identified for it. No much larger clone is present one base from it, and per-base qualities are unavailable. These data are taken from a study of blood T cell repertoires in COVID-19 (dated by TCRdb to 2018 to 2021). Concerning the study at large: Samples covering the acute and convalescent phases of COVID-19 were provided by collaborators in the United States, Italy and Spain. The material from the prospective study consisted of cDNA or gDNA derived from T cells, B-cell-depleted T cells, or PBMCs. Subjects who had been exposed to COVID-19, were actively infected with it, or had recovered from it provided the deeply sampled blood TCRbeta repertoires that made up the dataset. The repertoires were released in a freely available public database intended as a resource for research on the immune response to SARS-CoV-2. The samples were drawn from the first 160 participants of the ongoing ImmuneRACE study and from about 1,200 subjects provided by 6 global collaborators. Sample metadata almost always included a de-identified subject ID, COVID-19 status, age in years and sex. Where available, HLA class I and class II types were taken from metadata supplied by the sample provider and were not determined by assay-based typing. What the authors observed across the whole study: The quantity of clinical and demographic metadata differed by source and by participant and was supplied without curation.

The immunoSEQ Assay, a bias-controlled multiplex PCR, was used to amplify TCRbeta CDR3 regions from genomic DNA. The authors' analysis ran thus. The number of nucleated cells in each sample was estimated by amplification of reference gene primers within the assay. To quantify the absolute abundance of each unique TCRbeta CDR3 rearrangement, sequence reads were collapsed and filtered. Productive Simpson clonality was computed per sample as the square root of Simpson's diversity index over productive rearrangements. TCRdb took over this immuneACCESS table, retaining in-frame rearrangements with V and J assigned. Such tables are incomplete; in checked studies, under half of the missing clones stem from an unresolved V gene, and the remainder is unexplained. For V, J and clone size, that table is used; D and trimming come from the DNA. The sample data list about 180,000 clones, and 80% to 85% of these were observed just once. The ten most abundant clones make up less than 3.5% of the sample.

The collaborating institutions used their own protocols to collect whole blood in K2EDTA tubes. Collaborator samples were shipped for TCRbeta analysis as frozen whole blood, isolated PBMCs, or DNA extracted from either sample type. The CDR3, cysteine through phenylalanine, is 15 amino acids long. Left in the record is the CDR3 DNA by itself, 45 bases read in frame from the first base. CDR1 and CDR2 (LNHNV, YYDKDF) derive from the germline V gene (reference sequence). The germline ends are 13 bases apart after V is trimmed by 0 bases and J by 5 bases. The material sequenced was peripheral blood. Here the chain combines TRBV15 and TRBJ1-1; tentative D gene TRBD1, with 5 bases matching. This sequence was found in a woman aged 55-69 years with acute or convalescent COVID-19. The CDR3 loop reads CATSRDLAGRTEAFF. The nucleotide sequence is TGTGCCACCAGCAGAGATCTGGCAGGGAGGACTGAAGCTTTCTTT.